This record covers a single T cell receptor beta chain. What it binds is not known. The data were taken from a study of OX40 agonist ivuxolimab in advanced cancers. Whole-study context: Earlier anti-PD-1, anti-PD-L1 or anti-CTLA-4 therapy was permitted; less than 50% had received some.

Repertoires were generated with immunoSEQ multiplex PCR, while TCRdb's copy carries only in-frame clones and drops some. This sample has tens of thousands of clones, with more than 75% found just once. Study observations and caveats: Among expanded peripheral T cells, antigen specificity went undetermined. The CD4+ and CD8+ T cells in the blood had expanded clonally by week 6 at 0.1 to 3.0 mg/kg.

The CDR3 has 13 residues. V lost 2 bases and J lost 3, with 8 bases in between. Germline CDR1 and CDR2: MNHEY and SVGAGI. The genes are TRBV6-5 and TRBJ2-7; D is possibly TRBD1 (6 bases). This clonotype was obtained from an adult with an advanced solid tumor such as melanoma, head and neck, liver or kidney cancer. The sequenced sample was CD4+ or CD8+ T cells sorted from blood, obtained in a trial of the OX40 agonist ivuxolimab. The CDR3 nucleotides are TGTGCCAGCAGTTACGGACAGCACTACGAGCAGTACTTC. Its translation: CASSYGQHYEQYF.